This T cell receptor (beta chain) was identified during a study of cytomegalovirus exposure and HLA in healthy donors. About the study: In an early release, HLA-typed donors contributed tens of millions of unique TCR sequences. Genotyping showed 81% of 398 donors falling in the Caucasian-associated ancestry cluster. Findings and limits, study-wide: Later analysis reportedly placed an Asian-associated ancestry cluster below the roughly 700-donor mean in N-insertions. In an earlier analysis, about 87% or about 30%: the productive usage of most TCR beta V segments.

In the PCR, 60 Vbeta and 13 Jbeta primers were used. Measured with immunoSEQ multiplex PCR; TCRdb has only the in-frame clones, and not every one. The table has some 150,000 clones, roughly 85% seen once. V was pared by 5 bases and J by 5 bases, with 7 bases of the junction left unmatched. This CDR3 contains 14 residues. Germline CDR1 SGHRS, CDR2 YFSETQ. As concerns this clone: Its antigen is still unknown.

The TCR originated in a woman aged 30 to 39 in good health and CMV-seronegative. This rearrangement joins TRBV5-1 to TRBJ2-5; 9 nucleotides align to TRBD1. Sequencing was carried out using PBMCs. CDR3 coding DNA: TGCGCCAGCAGGCCGGGACAGGGATGGGAGACCCAGTACTTC. It encodes CASRPGQGWETQYF.